This paragraph covers one T cell receptor (beta chain) sequence. Its cognate antigen is unknown. This sample is part of a study of T cell responses to AZD1222 COVID-19 vaccine. General study points: Vaccine-associated CD4 TCRs spanned spike, dominant at 160-218 and 743-854.

The method was immunoSEQ multiplex PCR; TCRdb's version includes in-frame clones alone and lacks a portion of them. Here the sample spans 110,000 to 150,000 clones, over 90% being singletons. The material sequenced was peripheral blood, taken on day 0 of AZD1222 vaccination. The TCR comes from an adult in good health.

This CDR3 is CASSPGDREETQYF. The CDR3 nucleotides read TGTGCCAGCTCACCAGGGGACAGGGAAGAGACCCAGTACTTC. The V and J genes are TRBV18 and TRBJ2-5, with TRBD1 identical over 9 bases. The CDR3 is 14 residues long. In germline, CDR1 is KGHSH, CDR2 LQKENI. V shed 2 bases and J 3 bases; nucleotides not matched to a gene: 1.